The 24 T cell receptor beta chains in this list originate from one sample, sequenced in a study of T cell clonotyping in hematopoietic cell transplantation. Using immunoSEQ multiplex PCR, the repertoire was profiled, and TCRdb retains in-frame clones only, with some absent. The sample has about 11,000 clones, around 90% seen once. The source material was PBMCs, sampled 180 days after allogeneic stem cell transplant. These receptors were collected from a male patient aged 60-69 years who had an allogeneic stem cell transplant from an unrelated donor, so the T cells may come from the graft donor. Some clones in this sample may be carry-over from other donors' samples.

For the CDR3, the DNA is TGTGCCAGCAGCTTGAACCGACAGCCGAACTATGGCTACACCTTC. Its protein product is CASSLNRQPNYGYTF. This chain uses TRBV7-5 with TRBJ1-2; the DNA was not used to check the table's D call, TRBD1. TRBV7-5 represents a pseudogene. CDR3 size: 15 residues.

As DNA, the CDR3 is TGCGCCAGCAGCTTGAGACCAGCCGGGGGCATGAACACTGAAGCTTTCTTT. Translation: CASSLRPAGGMNTEAFF. The chain has TRBV5-1 and TRBJ1-1; a weak D match, TRBD1 (6 bases). The CDR3 length is 17 residues. Trimming stripped 1 base from V and 0 bases from J, with 16 bases between. Germline V gives CDR1 SGHRS, CDR2 YFSETQ.

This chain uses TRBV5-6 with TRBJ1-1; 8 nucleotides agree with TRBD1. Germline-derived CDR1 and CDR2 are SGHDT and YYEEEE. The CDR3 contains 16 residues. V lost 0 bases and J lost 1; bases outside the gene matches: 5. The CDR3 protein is CASSLETGGRNTEAFF. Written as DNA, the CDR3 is TGTGCCAGCAGCTTGGAAACAGGGGGAAGGAACACTGAAGCTTTCTTT.

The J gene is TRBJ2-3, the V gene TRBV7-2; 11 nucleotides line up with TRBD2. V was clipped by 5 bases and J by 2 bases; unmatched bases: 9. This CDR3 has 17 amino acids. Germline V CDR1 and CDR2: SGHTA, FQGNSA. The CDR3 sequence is CASSAHTTSGVTDTQYF. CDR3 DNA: TGTGCCAGCAGCGCCCACACGACTAGCGGGGTCACAGATACGCAGTATTTT.

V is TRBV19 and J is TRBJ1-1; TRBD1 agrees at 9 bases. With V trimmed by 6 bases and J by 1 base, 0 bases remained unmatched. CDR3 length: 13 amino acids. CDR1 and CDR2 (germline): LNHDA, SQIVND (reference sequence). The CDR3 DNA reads TGTGCCAGTAGGGACAGGGGGAACACTGAAGCTTTCTTT. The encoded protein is CASRDRGNTEAFF.

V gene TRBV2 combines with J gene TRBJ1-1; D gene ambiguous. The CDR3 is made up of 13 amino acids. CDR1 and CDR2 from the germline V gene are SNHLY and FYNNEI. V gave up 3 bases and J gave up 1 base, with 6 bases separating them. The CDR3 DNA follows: TGTGCCAGCAGTGATTCAGGGAACACTGAAGCTTTCTTT. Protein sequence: CASSDSGNTEAFF.

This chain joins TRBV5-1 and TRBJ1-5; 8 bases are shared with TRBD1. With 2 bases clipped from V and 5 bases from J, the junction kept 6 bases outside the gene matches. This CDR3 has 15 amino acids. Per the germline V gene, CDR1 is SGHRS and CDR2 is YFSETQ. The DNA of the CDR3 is TGCGCCAGCAGCTTAGGACAGGGTTTGGATCAGCCCCAGCATTTT. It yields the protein CASSLGQGLDQPQHF.

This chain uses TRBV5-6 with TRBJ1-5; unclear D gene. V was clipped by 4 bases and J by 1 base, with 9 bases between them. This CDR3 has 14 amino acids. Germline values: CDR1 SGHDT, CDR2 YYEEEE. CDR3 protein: CASSLTGSNQPQHF. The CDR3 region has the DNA TGTGCCAGCAGCCTCACGGGCAGCAATCAGCCCCAGCATTTT.

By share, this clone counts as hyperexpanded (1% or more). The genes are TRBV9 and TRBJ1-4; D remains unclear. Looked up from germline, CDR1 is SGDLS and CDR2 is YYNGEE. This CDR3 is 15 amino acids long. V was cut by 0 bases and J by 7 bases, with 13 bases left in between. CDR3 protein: CASSVADHLSEKLFF. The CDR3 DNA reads TGTGCCAGCAGCGTAGCAGACCATCTTAGTGAAAAACTGTTTTTT.

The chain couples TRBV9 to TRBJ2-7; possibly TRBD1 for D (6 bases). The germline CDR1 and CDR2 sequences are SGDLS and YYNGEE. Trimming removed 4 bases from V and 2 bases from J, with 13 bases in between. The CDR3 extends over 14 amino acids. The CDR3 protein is CASSPRQEAYEQYF. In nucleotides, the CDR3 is TGTGCCAGCAGCCCACGACAGGAAGCCTACGAGCAGTACTTC. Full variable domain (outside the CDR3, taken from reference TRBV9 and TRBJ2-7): DSGVTQTPKHLITATGQRVTLRCSPRSGDLSVYWYQQSLDQGLQFLIQYYNGEERAKGNILERFSAQQFPDLHSELNLSSLELGDSALYFCASSPRQEAYEQYFGPGTRLTVT.

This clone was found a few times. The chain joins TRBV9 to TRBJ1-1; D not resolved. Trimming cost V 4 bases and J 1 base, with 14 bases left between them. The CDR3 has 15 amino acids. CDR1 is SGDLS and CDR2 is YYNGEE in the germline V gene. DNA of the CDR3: TGTGCCAGCAGCCTTGACGGGAGAGGGAACACTGAAGCTTTCTTT. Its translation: CASSLDGRGNTEAFF.

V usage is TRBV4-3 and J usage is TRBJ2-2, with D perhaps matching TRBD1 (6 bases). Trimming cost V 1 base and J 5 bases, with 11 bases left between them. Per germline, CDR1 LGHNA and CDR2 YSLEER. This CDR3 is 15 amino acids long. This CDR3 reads CASSQGAGETGELFF. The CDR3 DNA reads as TGCGCCAGCAGCCAAGGAGCAGGGGAGACCGGGGAGCTGTTTTTT.

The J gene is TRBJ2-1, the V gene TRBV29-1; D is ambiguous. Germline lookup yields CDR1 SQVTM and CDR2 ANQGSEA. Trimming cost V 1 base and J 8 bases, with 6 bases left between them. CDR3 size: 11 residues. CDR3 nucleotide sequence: TGCAGCGTTGAAGGGTCCTATGAGCAGTTCTTC. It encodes CSVEGSYEQFF.

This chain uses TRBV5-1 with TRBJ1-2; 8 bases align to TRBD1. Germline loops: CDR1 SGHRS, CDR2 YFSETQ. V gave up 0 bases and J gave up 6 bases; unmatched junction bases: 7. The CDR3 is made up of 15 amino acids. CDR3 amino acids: CASSLAGTGLDGYTF. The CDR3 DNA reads TGCGCCAGCAGCTTGGCCGGGACAGGTCTGGATGGCTACACCTTC.

The CDR3 bases are TGCGCCAGCAGCCAAGAGGGCGTAGGGGGCCCCCAAGAGACCCAGTACTTC. This codes for CASSQEGVGGPQETQYF. V gene TRBV4-3 combines with J gene TRBJ2-5, with TRBD1 matching over 7 bases. With 0 bases clipped from V and 1 base from J, the junction kept 8 bases outside the gene matches. The V gene's germline CDR1 is LGHNA and CDR2 YSLEER. There are 17 residues in the CDR3.

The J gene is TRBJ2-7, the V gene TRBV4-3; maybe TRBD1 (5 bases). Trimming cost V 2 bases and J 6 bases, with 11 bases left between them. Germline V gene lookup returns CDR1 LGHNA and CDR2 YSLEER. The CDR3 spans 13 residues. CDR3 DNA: TGCGCCAGCAGCCAATCTCTGGGGCGCGAGCAGTACTTC. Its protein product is CASSQSLGREQYF.

The CDR3 sequence is CASSQDLAGGPGGELFF. CDR3 bases: TGCGCCAGCAGCCAAGACTTAGCGGGGGGGCCAGGCGGGGAGCTGTTTTTT. J is TRBJ2-2 and V is TRBV4-3, with 11 bases identical to TRBD2. Germline assignment: CDR1 LGHNA and CDR2 YSLEER. V trimming: 0 bases; J trimming: 7 bases; junction bases outside the gene matches: 7. There are 17 residues in the CDR3.

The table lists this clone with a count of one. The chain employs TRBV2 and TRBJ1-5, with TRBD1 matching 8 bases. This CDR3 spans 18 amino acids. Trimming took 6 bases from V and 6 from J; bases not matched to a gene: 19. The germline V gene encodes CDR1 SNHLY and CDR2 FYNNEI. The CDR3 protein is CASRDRQGPLGGAQPQHF. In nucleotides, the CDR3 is TGTGCCAGCAGGGACCGACAGGGGCCGCTCGGAGGTGCTCAGCCCCAGCATTTT.

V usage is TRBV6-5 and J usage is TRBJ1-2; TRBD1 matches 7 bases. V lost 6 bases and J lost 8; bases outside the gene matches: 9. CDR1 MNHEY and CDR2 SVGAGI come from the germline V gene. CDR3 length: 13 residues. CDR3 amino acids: CASSSGQFWGYTF. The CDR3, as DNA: TGTGCCAGCAGCTCGGGACAGTTCTGGGGCTACACCTTC.

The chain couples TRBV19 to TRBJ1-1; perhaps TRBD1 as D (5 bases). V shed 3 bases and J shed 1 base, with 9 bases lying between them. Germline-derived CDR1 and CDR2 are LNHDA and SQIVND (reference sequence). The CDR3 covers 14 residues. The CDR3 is CASSIRRGNTEAFF. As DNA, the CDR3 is TGTGCCAGTAGTATCAGAAGGGGGAACACTGAAGCTTTCTTT.

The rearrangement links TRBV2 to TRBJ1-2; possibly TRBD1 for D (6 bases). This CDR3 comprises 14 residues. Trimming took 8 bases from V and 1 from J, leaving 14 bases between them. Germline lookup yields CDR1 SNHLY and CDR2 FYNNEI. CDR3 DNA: TGTGCCAGCCGGGGGGCAGTGAATAACTATGGCTACACCTTC. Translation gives CASRGAVNNYGYTF.

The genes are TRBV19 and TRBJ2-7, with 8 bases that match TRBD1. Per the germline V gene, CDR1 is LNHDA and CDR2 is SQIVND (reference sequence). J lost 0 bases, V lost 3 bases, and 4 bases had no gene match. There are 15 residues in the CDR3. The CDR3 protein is CASSIQTGGSYEQYF. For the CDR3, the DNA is TGTGCCAGTAGTATCCAAACAGGGGGCTCCTACGAGCAGTACTTC.

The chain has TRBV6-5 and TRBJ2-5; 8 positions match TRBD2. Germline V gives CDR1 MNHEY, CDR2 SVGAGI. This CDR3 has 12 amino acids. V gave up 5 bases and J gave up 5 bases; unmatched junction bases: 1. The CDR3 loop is CASSGGGETQYF. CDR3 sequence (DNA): TGTGCCAGCAGTGGCGGGGGGGAGACCCAGTACTTC.

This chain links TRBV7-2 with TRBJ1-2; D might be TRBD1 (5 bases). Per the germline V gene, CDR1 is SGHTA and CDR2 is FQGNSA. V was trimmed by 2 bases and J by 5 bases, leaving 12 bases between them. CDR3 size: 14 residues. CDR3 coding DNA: TGTGCCAGCAGCTTAATGGGGACTGTTTATGGCTACACCTTC. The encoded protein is CASSLMGTVYGYTF.